This entry describes one T cell receptor (beta chain). Its target is unknown. One junction end disagrees with the germline gene, perhaps due to a read error. This sample was included in a study of tumor and adjacent non-tumor tissue in lung cancer. At the level of the study: Around 4.4 million productive TCRbeta reads were obtained per sample on average. General observations from the study: Tumor tissue had significantly higher TCR diversity than normal lung. Tumor repertoires had a smaller top 100 clone share than normal lung. Higher tumor TCR diversity was associated with shorter survival.

The CDR3 covers 14 residues. Germline V gene data show CDR1 as SGHAT and CDR2 as FQNNGV. Three rounds of nested PCR, following a modified ARM-PCR protocol, produced the TCRbeta library. In TCRdb, the multiplex PCR reads were re-called with MiXCR into one record per CDR3 protein. The sample has under 150,000 distinct CDR3 sequences, around 67% seen once; the top ten hold roughly 20%. This sample's RNA came from whole unsorted tissue. The rearrangement uses TRBV11-2 and TRBJ1-1, with D uncertain. The source material was lung tumor tissue. This clonotype originated in a man between 60 and 75 years old with small cell lung cancer. The CDR3 bases are TGTGACAACAGCACAAGGGCCATGGACCCTGAAACTTTCTTT. Translated: CDNSTRAMDPETFF.